One TCR beta chain is described in this entry. This CDR3 region has 13 residues. Trimming shortened V by 5 bases and J by 9 bases, and 17 bases separated the two germline ends. Germline loops: CDR1 MNHNS, CDR2 SASEGT. This sample is part of a study of identical twins. TCRdb redid the calling of the 5' RACE reads with MiXCR, one entry per CDR3 protein. Of more than 600,000 distinct CDR3 sequences in the sample, around a sixth were seen once. All donors comprised healthy Caucasians. These data are also associated with another study on T cells expressing NK-cell markers. That work contributes: Most of the eight sequenced donors tested HCMV-seropositive; one tested seronegative. In a few donors, dominant clonotypes made up roughly 28.3-65% of CD3+CD56-NKG2C+ cells.

The chain uses TRBV6-1 and TRBJ2-7; no firm D call. This sequence was found in a woman younger than 30 in good health. Sequenced material: PBMCs. In DNA, the CDR3 is TGTGCCAGCAGTCCGCTGGACGTTTCAGGGCAGTACTTC. Translating it yields CASSPLDVSGQYF.